This T cell receptor (beta chain) stems from a study of T cells in Graves' hyperthyroidism and ophthalmopathy. RNA transcripts gave rise to amplified TCR beta CDR3 regions. The HTBI primer set was used in a first-round RT-PCR of the TCR CDR3. TCRdb used MiXCR to reprocess the multiplex PCR reads, holding one entry per CDR3 protein. The data hold fewer than 400,000 distinct CDR3 sequences, with less than 20% observed a single time. Broader study findings: Ophthalmopathy cases were set apart from stable hyperthyroidism by a 13 V-J model.

The CDR3 is made up of 13 amino acids. V shed 6 bases and J shed 8 bases, with 17 bases lying between them. The germline V gene encodes CDR1 DFQATT and CDR2 SNEGSKA (reference sequence). This clonotype appeared many times. Its antigen is unknown. Criteria for exclusion of patients were uncontrolled infection, other autoimmune disease, pregnancy or lactation. Progressors' blood was drawn at hyperthyroidism diagnosis, before ophthalmopathy symptoms. The genes are TRBV20-1 and TRBJ2-1; possible D gene TRBD2, 6 bases. Sequencing was done on a sample of blood. The sequence came from a woman under 30 with Graves' hyperthyroidism that later progressed to Graves' ophthalmopathy. In nucleotides, the CDR3 is TGCAGTGCAGCCCGACTAGTTTTCGATGAGCAGTTCTTC. Residues: CSAARLVFDEQFF.